This is a list of T cell receptor beta chains from one sample in a study of blood T cells in healthy people across ages. TCRdb re-called the 5' RACE reads through MiXCR, storing one row per CDR3 protein. The sample carries some 760,000 distinct CDR3 sequences, 20% to 25% recorded once. These data were also reused for a study on T cells of mothers and their children.

Sequences were obtained from blood. The receptors originated from a boy between 10 and 17 years old in good health. Each CDR3 is given with its conserved first and last residue. The D gene is left open where the match is weak. Expanded clones are given a class, and other clones once, few, many or no size at all.

v_gene: TRBV6-1; d_gene: NA; j_gene: TRBJ2-7; abundance: NA; CDR3aa: CASSEAGDITAYEQYF; CDR3nt: TGTGCCAGCAGTGAAGCGGGGGACATCACAGCCTACGAGCAGTACTTC
v_gene: TRBV7-7; d_gene: NA; j_gene: TRBJ2-2; abundance: NA; CDR3aa: CASSYIATNTGELFF; CDR3nt: TGTGCTAGCAGTTATATAGCGACGAACACCGGGGAGCTGTTTTTT
v_gene: TRBV23-1; d_gene: NA; j_gene: TRBJ2-7; abundance: few; CDR3aa: CASSQSPLGGQTYEQYF; CDR3nt: TGCGCCAGCAGTCAATCGCCCCTCGGCGGCCAAACCTACGAGCAGTACTTC
v_gene: TRBV5-1; d_gene: NA; j_gene: TRBJ2-7; abundance: few; CDR3aa: CASSLSGDTTYEQYF; CDR3nt: TGCGCCAGCAGCTTGTCCGGGGACACCACCTACGAGCAGTACTTC
v_gene: TRBV7-6; d_gene: NA; j_gene: TRBJ2-7; abundance: many; CDR3aa: CASSPQDSYEQYF; CDR3nt: TGTGCCAGCAGCCCCCAGGACAGCTACGAGCAGTACTTC
v_gene: TRBV25-1; d_gene: TRBD2; j_gene: TRBJ2-5; abundance: NA; CDR3aa: CASSEGGGGSRGETQYF; CDR3nt: TGTGCCAGCAGTGAGGGTGGCGGGGGGTCCAGGGGTGAGACCCAGTACTTC
v_gene: TRBV27; d_gene: TRBD1; j_gene: TRBJ1-4; abundance: NA; CDR3aa: CASSSLSTGSNEKLFF; CDR3nt: TGTGCCAGCAGTTCCCTCTCGACAGGGAGTAATGAAAAACTGTTTTTT
v_gene: TRBV4-1; d_gene: NA; j_gene: TRBJ1-5; abundance: few; CDR3aa: CASSQAHNQPQHF; CDR3nt: TGCGCCAGCAGCCAAGCTCACAATCAGCCCCAGCATTTT
v_gene: TRBV5-5; d_gene: NA; j_gene: TRBJ2-5; abundance: NA; CDR3aa: CASSGWPSLRETQYF; CDR3nt: TGTGCCAGCAGCGGATGGCCCTCCCTAAGGGAGACCCAGTACTTC
v_gene: TRBV9; d_gene: NA; j_gene: TRBJ2-3; abundance: NA; CDR3aa: CASSGRASTDTQYF; CDR3nt: TGTGCCAGCAGCGGCAGGGCCTCCACAGATACGCAGTATTTT
v_gene: TRBV20-1; d_gene: NA; j_gene: TRBJ1-2; abundance: few; CDR3aa: CSARDRAQGAYGYTF; CDR3nt: TGCAGTGCTAGGGACCGGGCCCAGGGTGCCTATGGCTACACCTTC
v_gene: TRBV20-1; d_gene: NA; j_gene: TRBJ1-1; abundance: few; CDR3aa: CSAKDNTEAFF; CDR3nt: TGCAGTGCAAAGGACAACACTGAAGCTTTCTTT
v_gene: TRBV29-1; d_gene: TRBD2; j_gene: TRBJ2-7; abundance: few; CDR3aa: CSAQRGVGNSYEQYF; CDR3nt: TGCAGCGCCCAGCGGGGGGTGGGGAACTCCTACGAGCAGTACTTC
v_gene: TRBV6-4; d_gene: TRBD2; j_gene: TRBJ2-1; abundance: NA; CDR3aa: CASSEASGRYGSGTYNEQFF; CDR3nt: TGTGCCAGCAGTGAGGCTAGCGGGAGGTATGGGTCGGGAACCTACAATGAGCAGTTCTTC
v_gene: TRBV28; d_gene: NA; j_gene: TRBJ2-7; abundance: few; CDR3aa: CASSLYGENYEQYF; CDR3nt: TGTGCCAGCAGTTTATATGGGGAGAACTACGAGCAGTACTTC
v_gene: TRBV14; d_gene: NA; j_gene: TRBJ2-1; abundance: few; CDR3aa: CASSQALTGSYNEQFF; CDR3nt: TGTGCCAGCAGCCAAGCCCTTACGGGATCCTACAATGAGCAGTTCTTC
v_gene: TRBV12-3/TRBV12-4; d_gene: TRBD1; j_gene: TRBJ2-7; abundance: few; CDR3aa: CASTQGQGPYEQYF; CDR3nt: TGTGCCAGCACTCAGGGACAGGGTCCCTACGAGCAGTACTTC
v_gene: TRBV20-1; d_gene: NA; j_gene: TRBJ2-6; abundance: NA; CDR3aa: CSARDTQGTTGANVLTF; CDR3nt: TGCAGTGCTAGAGATACACAGGGTACAACTGGGGCCAACGTCCTGACTTTC
v_gene: TRBV20-1; d_gene: NA; j_gene: TRBJ1-4; abundance: NA; CDR3aa: CSAISPAGANEKLFF; CDR3nt: TGCAGTGCTATCAGTCCGGCAGGGGCAAATGAAAAACTGTTTTTT
v_gene: TRBV6-6; d_gene: NA; j_gene: TRBJ2-3; abundance: many; CDR3aa: CASSYSSTDTQYF; CDR3nt: TGTGCCAGCAGTTACTCTAGCACAGATACGCAGTATTTT
v_gene: TRBV18; d_gene: NA; j_gene: TRBJ2-1; abundance: NA; CDR3aa: CASSPGDTNYNEQFF; CDR3nt: TGTGCCAGCTCGCCAGGAGACACAAACTACAATGAGCAGTTCTTC
v_gene: TRBV6-6; d_gene: TRBD1; j_gene: TRBJ1-1; abundance: few; CDR3aa: CASSYSVAGGLPNTEAFF; CDR3nt: TGTGCCAGCAGTTACTCGGTGGCAGGGGGACTCCCGAACACTGAAGCTTTCTTT
v_gene: TRBV28; d_gene: TRBD1; j_gene: TRBJ1-1; abundance: NA; CDR3aa: CASSLLFDRVGTEAFF; CDR3nt: TGTGCCAGCAGCCTACTATTTGACAGGGTGGGCACTGAAGCTTTCTTT
v_gene: TRBV4-1; d_gene: NA; j_gene: TRBJ2-4; abundance: few; CDR3aa: CASSQYDFSLAKNIQYF; CDR3nt: TGCGCCAGCAGCCAATACGACTTTTCCCTAGCCAAAAACATTCAGTACTTC
v_gene: TRBV6-2/TRBV6-3; d_gene: TRBD1; j_gene: TRBJ1-1; abundance: few; CDR3aa: CASSYPTTGVNTEAFF; CDR3nt: TGTGCCAGCAGTTACCCGACGACAGGGGTCAACACTGAAGCTTTCTTT
v_gene: TRBV7-2; d_gene: NA; j_gene: TRBJ2-1; abundance: NA; CDR3aa: CASSPRGVVTHNEQFF; CDR3nt: TGTGCCAGCAGCCCGAGAGGGGTAGTCACCCACAATGAGCAGTTCTTC
v_gene: TRBV20-1; d_gene: TRBD1; j_gene: TRBJ1-1; abundance: few; CDR3aa: CSAPGQGETEAFF; CDR3nt: TGCAGTGCCCCCGGACAGGGAGAAACTGAAGCTTTCTTT
v_gene: TRBV27; d_gene: NA; j_gene: TRBJ1-2; abundance: NA; CDR3aa: CASSHGPNYGYTF; CDR3nt: TGTGCCAGCAGTCACGGTCCTAACTATGGCTACACCTTC
v_gene: TRBV9; d_gene: TRBD2; j_gene: TRBJ2-1; abundance: NA; CDR3aa: CASSYTITSGREINEQFF; CDR3nt: TGTGCCAGCAGCTATACAATCACTAGCGGGAGAGAAATAAATGAGCAGTTCTTC
v_gene: TRBV7-2; d_gene: NA; j_gene: TRBJ2-1; abundance: few; CDR3aa: CASSRLVGSYNEQFF; CDR3nt: TGTGCCAGCAGCCGGCTAGTGGGCTCCTACAATGAGCAGTTCTTC
v_gene: TRBV20-1; d_gene: NA; j_gene: TRBJ2-3; abundance: many; CDR3aa: CSARDVREGGTDTQYF; CDR3nt: TGCAGTGCTAGAGATGTCCGTGAGGGGGGCACAGATACGCAGTATTTT
v_gene: TRBV7-6; d_gene: NA; j_gene: TRBJ2-5; abundance: NA; CDR3aa: CASSPVGVEETQYF; CDR3nt: TGTGCCAGCAGCCCAGTGGGGGTTGAAGAGACCCAGTACTTC
v_gene: TRBV3-1; d_gene: TRBD1; j_gene: TRBJ2-7; abundance: NA; CDR3aa: CASSYSGTGATYEQYF; CDR3nt: TGTGCCAGCAGCTACAGTGGGACAGGGGCGACCTACGAGCAGTACTTC
v_gene: TRBV6-1; d_gene: NA; j_gene: TRBJ2-4; abundance: NA; CDR3aa: CASSISAGNIQYF; CDR3nt: TGTGCCAGCAGTATTTCGGCGGGAAACATTCAGTACTTC
v_gene: TRBV29-1; d_gene: NA; j_gene: TRBJ1-1; abundance: NA; CDR3aa: CSVSFGSGEAFF; CDR3nt: TGCAGCGTTTCCTTTGGGTCCGGTGAAGCTTTCTTT
v_gene: TRBV25-1; d_gene: NA; j_gene: TRBJ1-2; abundance: few; CDR3aa: CASSELSGGTQNYGYTF; CDR3nt: TGTGCCAGCAGTGAGTTATCGGGCGGGACTCAAAACTATGGCTACACCTTC
v_gene: TRBV7-9; d_gene: NA; j_gene: TRBJ1-1; abundance: few; CDR3aa: CASSLMRGETEAFF; CDR3nt: TGTGCCAGCAGCTTAATGAGAGGGGAGACTGAAGCTTTCTTT
v_gene: TRBV2; d_gene: NA; j_gene: TRBJ2-7; abundance: NA; CDR3aa: CASSDQGSTYEQYF; CDR3nt: TGTGCCAGCAGTGACCAGGGCTCTACCTACGAGCAGTACTTC
v_gene: TRBV14; d_gene: NA; j_gene: TRBJ1-2; abundance: NA; CDR3aa: CASSHGQGSNYGYTF; CDR3nt: TGTGCCAGCAGCCATGGGCAGGGGTCGAACTATGGCTACACCTTC
v_gene: TRBV6-5; d_gene: NA; j_gene: TRBJ1-2; abundance: NA; CDR3aa: CASSYDPGGLYGYTF; CDR3nt: TGTGCCAGCAGTTACGACCCTGGGGGTCTCTATGGCTACACCTTC
v_gene: TRBV29-1; d_gene: NA; j_gene: TRBJ1-3; abundance: many; CDR3aa: CSVVGLGNTIYF; CDR3nt: TGCAGCGTTGTTGGCCTCGGAAACACCATATATTTT
v_gene: TRBV4-1; d_gene: NA; j_gene: TRBJ1-3; abundance: NA; CDR3aa: CASSQAGSNSGNTIYF; CDR3nt: TGCGCCAGCAGCCAAGCTGGTAGCAACTCTGGAAACACCATATATTTT
v_gene: TRBV6-2/TRBV6-3; d_gene: NA; j_gene: TRBJ2-7; abundance: few; CDR3aa: CASLVGLGYEQYF; CDR3nt: TGTGCCAGTTTGGTCGGGCTTGGCTACGAGCAGTACTTC
v_gene: TRBV28; d_gene: NA; j_gene: TRBJ2-3; abundance: NA; CDR3aa: CATLGETPSTDTQYF; CDR3nt: TGTGCCACCCTCGGCGAGACCCCTAGCACGGATACGCAGTATTTT
v_gene: TRBV27; d_gene: TRBD1; j_gene: TRBJ1-4; abundance: NA; CDR3aa: CASSPRGTGGEKLFF; CDR3nt: TGTGCCAGCAGTCCACGCGGGACAGGGGGCGAAAAACTGTTTTTT
v_gene: TRBV20-1; d_gene: NA; j_gene: TRBJ2-3; abundance: NA; CDR3aa: CSAREWANPLSTDTQYF; CDR3nt: TGCAGTGCTAGAGAATGGGCTAACCCTTTAAGCACAGATACGCAGTATTTT
v_gene: TRBV7-8; d_gene: TRBD1; j_gene: TRBJ1-4; abundance: many; CDR3aa: CASSPRGATNEKLFF; CDR3nt: TGTGCCAGCAGCCCCAGGGGGGCAACTAATGAAAAACTGTTTTTT
v_gene: TRBV6-1; d_gene: TRBD1; j_gene: TRBJ2-7; abundance: few; CDR3aa: CASRKGTGIYEQYF; CDR3nt: TGTGCCAGCAGGAAGGGGACAGGGATCTACGAGCAGTACTTC
v_gene: TRBV28; d_gene: TRBD2; j_gene: TRBJ2-7; abundance: NA; CDR3aa: CASSGPGTSRHEQYF; CDR3nt: TGTGCCAGCAGTGGACCCGGGACTAGCCGCCACGAGCAGTACTTC